The entry below describes one T cell receptor (beta chain). Profiling relied on immunoSEQ multiplex PCR, and the TCRdb table lists in-frame clones only, not all of them. The sample lists about 110,000 clones, around 90% occurring once. The data originate from a study of OX40 agonist ivuxolimab in advanced cancers. Study in general: Partial responses were achieved by three patients, of whom one had hepatocellular carcinoma and two had cutaneous melanoma.

V was trimmed by 0 bases and J by 1 base, leaving 10 bases between them. From germline, CDR1 is SGDLS and CDR2 YYNGEE. The CDR3 has 16 residues. The input for sequencing was CD4+ or CD8+ T cells sorted from blood, taken in a trial of the OX40 agonist ivuxolimab. This receptor was identified in an adult with an advanced solid tumor such as melanoma, head and neck, liver or kidney cancer. V usage is TRBV9 and J usage is TRBJ2-2; D is unresolved. CDR3: CASSVAPFLNTGELFF. The CDR3 DNA reads TGTGCCAGCAGCGTAGCCCCCTTCTTGAACACCGGGGAGCTGTTTTTT.